Below, one T cell receptor (beta chain) is given with its context. Per the germline V gene, CDR1 is SNHLY and CDR2 is FYNNEI. CDR3 length equals 17 residues. V lost 4 bases and J lost 2, with 15 bases in between. The sample comes from a study of blood T cell repertoires in COVID-19. At the level of the study: Acute and convalescent COVID-19 samples came from the United States, Italy and Spain.

The authors' processing: Reference gene primer amplification gave nucleated cell count estimates. Repertoires were generated with immunoSEQ multiplex PCR, while TCRdb's copy carries only in-frame clones and drops some. V and J calls plus clone size are reproduced from that table; the DNA served to infer D and trimming. Here the sample spans about 110,000 clones, about four fifths being singletons. V is TRBV2 and J is TRBJ2-6, with D possibly being TRBD1 (6 bases). Sample: peripheral blood. This TCR was recovered from a woman aged 70-85 years with acute or convalescent COVID-19. DNA for the CDR3: TGTGCCAGCAGTGGGACAGCAAGCCTAACTGGGGCCAACGTCCTGACTTTC. Amino acids: CASSGTASLTGANVLTF.